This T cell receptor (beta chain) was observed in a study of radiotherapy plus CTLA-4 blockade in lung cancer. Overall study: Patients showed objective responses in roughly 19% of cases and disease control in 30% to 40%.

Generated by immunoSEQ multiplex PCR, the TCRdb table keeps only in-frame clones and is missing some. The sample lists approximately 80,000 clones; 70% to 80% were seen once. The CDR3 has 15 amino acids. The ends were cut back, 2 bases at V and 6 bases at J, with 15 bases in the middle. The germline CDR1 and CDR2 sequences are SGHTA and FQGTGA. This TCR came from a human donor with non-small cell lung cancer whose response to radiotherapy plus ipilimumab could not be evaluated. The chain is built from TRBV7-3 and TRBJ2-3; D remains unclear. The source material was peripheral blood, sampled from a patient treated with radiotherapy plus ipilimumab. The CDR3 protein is CASSLGTSPSDTQYF. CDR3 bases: TGTGCCAGCAGCTTAGGTACTTCTCCCTCGGATACGCAGTATTTT.